A selection of T cell receptor beta chains follows, all from one sample in a study of T cell changes during pregnancy in multiple sclerosis. Some clones are missing from TCRdb's copy, which holds only in-frame ones; the method was immunoSEQ multiplex PCR. This sample yields 110,000 or so clones, of which approximately 95% are seen a single time; approximately 5.8% belongs to the top ten. The sequencing here drew on peripheral blood, taken before pregnancy. Every receptor here comes from a female donor with multiple sclerosis, enrolled in a pregnancy study. The CDR3 runs from the conserved cysteine through the conserved F or W. The order of the fields is D gene, clone size, V gene, CDR3 length, J gene, CDR3 protein. A D gene is named only where the DNA matches it firmly. The size field is filled for only some rows; it gives once, few, many or a size class.

d_gene: NA
abundance: NA
v_gene: TRBV19
len: 15
j_gene: TRBJ1-1
CDR3aa: CASRTPGVPNTEAFF

d_gene: TRBD2
abundance: NA
v_gene: TRBV4-2
len: 15
j_gene: TRBJ2-7
CDR3aa: CASSPRTGGTYEQYF

d_gene: TRBD1
abundance: NA
v_gene: TRBV29-1
len: 14
j_gene: TRBJ2-7
CDR3aa: CSVSRGQGNYEQYF

d_gene: NA
abundance: NA
v_gene: TRBV28
len: 12
j_gene: TRBJ1-1
CDR3aa: CASPGTRHRAFF

d_gene: NA
abundance: once
v_gene: TRBV2
len: 12
j_gene: TRBJ1-2
CDR3aa: CASMRTDYGYTF

d_gene: NA
abundance: NA
v_gene: TRBV21-1
len: 14
j_gene: TRBJ2-3
CDR3aa: CASSIDGDNDTQYF

d_gene: TRBD1
abundance: NA
v_gene: TRBV5-4
len: 17
j_gene: TRBJ2-3
CDR3aa: CASSDDRANLRTDTQYF

d_gene: TRBD2
abundance: NA
v_gene: TRBV15
len: 14
j_gene: TRBJ2-5
CDR3aa: CATSSGTRGETQYF

d_gene: NA
abundance: NA
v_gene: TRBV5-1
len: 16
j_gene: TRBJ2-1
CDR3aa: CASSLGLSSSYNEQFF

d_gene: NA
abundance: NA
v_gene: TRBV19
len: 15
j_gene: TRBJ1-5
CDR3aa: CASSIMMAGVQPQHF

d_gene: NA
abundance: NA
v_gene: TRBV28
len: 12
j_gene: TRBJ1-2
CDR3aa: CASRISGGGYTF

d_gene: TRBD1
abundance: NA
v_gene: TRBV5-1
len: 17
j_gene: TRBJ1-2
CDR3aa: CASSLGVRDSSLGGYTF

d_gene: TRBD1
abundance: NA
v_gene: TRBV27
len: 13
j_gene: TRBJ2-7
CDR3aa: CASGTASTYEQYF

d_gene: NA
abundance: NA
v_gene: TRBV7-9
len: 14
j_gene: TRBJ1-2
CDR3aa: CASTVNRANYGYTF

d_gene: NA
abundance: NA
v_gene: TRBV14
len: 13
j_gene: TRBJ2-7
CDR3aa: CASSQEWPFEQYF

d_gene: TRBD1
abundance: NA
v_gene: TRBV28
len: 15
j_gene: TRBJ1-5
CDR3aa: CASSLGTGFYQPQHF

d_gene: NA
abundance: NA
v_gene: TRBV4-1
len: 17
j_gene: TRBJ2-5
CDR3aa: CASSQVLLQGSYDGQYF

d_gene: TRBD2
abundance: NA
v_gene: TRBV18
len: 19
j_gene: TRBJ2-4
CDR3aa: CASSPGGSEDKLAKNIQYF

d_gene: TRBD2
abundance: once
v_gene: TRBV6-1
len: 15
j_gene: TRBJ2-3
CDR3aa: CASNTWAGVTDTQYF

d_gene: NA
abundance: once
v_gene: TRBV11-2
len: 13
j_gene: TRBJ2-7
CDR3aa: CASSLKTTGEQYF

d_gene: NA
abundance: NA
v_gene: TRBV27
len: 12
j_gene: TRBJ1-5
CDR3aa: CASRDTGQPQHF

d_gene: TRBD1
abundance: once
v_gene: TRBV6-6
len: 15
j_gene: TRBJ1-1
CDR3aa: CASSYGQGARTEAFF

d_gene: TRBD1
abundance: NA
v_gene: TRBV11-2
len: 14
j_gene: TRBJ2-7
CDR3aa: CASSLEGGPYEQYF

d_gene: NA
abundance: NA
v_gene: TRBV30
len: 14
j_gene: TRBJ2-5
CDR3aa: CAWSERQLQETQYF

d_gene: NA
abundance: NA
v_gene: TRBV27
len: 13
j_gene: TRBJ2-7
CDR3aa: CASSSMTGAEQYF

d_gene: NA
abundance: NA
v_gene: TRBV2
len: 15
j_gene: TRBJ1-1
CDR3aa: CASSEYAGENTEAFF

d_gene: NA
abundance: NA
v_gene: TRBV19
len: 13
j_gene: TRBJ1-1
CDR3aa: CASSTQGWTEAFF

d_gene: TRBD2
abundance: NA
v_gene: TRBV6-1
len: 14
j_gene: TRBJ2-7
CDR3aa: CASSVGAGGSEQYF

d_gene: NA
abundance: NA
v_gene: TRBV19
len: 15
j_gene: TRBJ1-3
CDR3aa: CASSVTADSGNTIYF

d_gene: NA
abundance: few
v_gene: TRBV5-6
len: 12
j_gene: TRBJ1-2
CDR3aa: CASSGGARGYTF

d_gene: TRBD2
abundance: NA
v_gene: TRBV7-3
len: 16
j_gene: TRBJ2-3
CDR3aa: CASSPLGLASTDTQYF

d_gene: TRBD2
abundance: NA
v_gene: TRBV7-9
len: 16
j_gene: TRBJ2-3
CDR3aa: CASTHPTSGRGDTQYF

d_gene: TRBD2
abundance: NA
v_gene: TRBV11-1
len: 17
j_gene: TRBJ2-2
CDR3aa: CASSARLAGENTGELFF

d_gene: NA
abundance: NA
v_gene: TRBV18
len: 15
j_gene: TRBJ2-7
CDR3aa: CASSPVQGWGYEQYF

d_gene: TRBD1
abundance: NA
v_gene: TRBV4-1
len: 14
j_gene: TRBJ2-7
CDR3aa: CASSYGQGTYEQYF

d_gene: NA
abundance: few
v_gene: TRBV5-4
len: 15
j_gene: TRBJ1-1
CDR3aa: CASSSKTRGDTEAFF

d_gene: NA
abundance: NA
v_gene: TRBV5-4
len: 14
j_gene: TRBJ1-5
CDR3aa: CASSLGPYREPQHF

d_gene: TRBD1
abundance: NA
v_gene: TRBV5-1
len: 15
j_gene: TRBJ1-2
CDR3aa: CASSLGQVSTSGYTF

d_gene: TRBD1
abundance: NA
v_gene: TRBV6-5
len: 14
j_gene: TRBJ2-3
CDR3aa: CASSYLDREDTQYF

d_gene: NA
abundance: NA
v_gene: TRBV18
len: 16
j_gene: NA
CDR3aa: CASSPDRTGGPYEQYF

d_gene: NA
abundance: NA
v_gene: TRBV29-1
len: 11
j_gene: TRBJ1-4
CDR3aa: CSAAEGEKLFF